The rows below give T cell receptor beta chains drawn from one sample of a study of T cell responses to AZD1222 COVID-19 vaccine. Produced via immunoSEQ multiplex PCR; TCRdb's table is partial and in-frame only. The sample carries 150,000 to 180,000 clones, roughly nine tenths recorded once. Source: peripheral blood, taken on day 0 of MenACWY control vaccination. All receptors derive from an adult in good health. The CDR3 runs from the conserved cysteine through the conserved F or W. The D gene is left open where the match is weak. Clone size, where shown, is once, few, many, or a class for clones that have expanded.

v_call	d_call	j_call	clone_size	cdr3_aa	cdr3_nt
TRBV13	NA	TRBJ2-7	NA	CASSLRGPYEQYF	TGTGCCAGCAGCTTACGTGGGCCCTACGAGCAGTACTTC
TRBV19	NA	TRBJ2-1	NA	CASRTGGGDEQFF	TGTGCCAGTAGAACCGGAGGGGGTGATGAGCAGTTCTTC
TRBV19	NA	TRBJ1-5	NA	CASSNFVGTQPQHF	TGTGCCAGTAGTAACTTCGTGGGCACTCAGCCCCAGCATTTT
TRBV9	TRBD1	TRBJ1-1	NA	CASSVGGKRNRGPNTEAFF	TGTGCCAGCAGCGTAGGGGGTAAGCGAAACAGGGGGCCGAACACTGAAGCTTTCTTT
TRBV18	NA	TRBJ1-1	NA	CAGSFRGADGEAFF	TGTGCCGGCTCCTTTAGGGGGGCCGATGGTGAAGCTTTCTTT
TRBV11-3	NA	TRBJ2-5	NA	CASSPTGVRKTQYF	TGTGCCAGCAGCCCCACGGGTGTGAGAAAGACCCAGTACTTC
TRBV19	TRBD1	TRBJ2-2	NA	CASSAGTGYRGELFF	TGTGCCAGTAGTGCTGGGACAGGGTATAGAGGGGAGCTGTTTTTT
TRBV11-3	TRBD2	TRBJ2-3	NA	CASSSDLIAGGLDTQYF	TGTGCCAGCAGCTCGGATCTCATAGCGGGAGGCCTAGATACGCAGTATTTT
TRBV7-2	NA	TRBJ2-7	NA	CASSYQQSLEQYF	TGTGCCAGCAGCTATCAACAGTCGCTAGAGCAGTACTTC
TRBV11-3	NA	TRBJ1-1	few	CASGEQGWNTEAFF	TGTGCCAGCGGCGAACAGGGTTGGAACACTGAAGCTTTCTTT
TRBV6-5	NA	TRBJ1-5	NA	CASSRSRGGQPQHF	TGTGCCAGCAGCCGTAGCAGGGGTGGGCAGCCCCAGCATTTT
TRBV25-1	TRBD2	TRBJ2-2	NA	CASHSGVGELFF	TGTGCCAGCCATAGCGGGGTCGGGGAGCTGTTTTTT
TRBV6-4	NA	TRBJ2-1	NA	CARRLDYNEQFF	TGTGCGAGGCGACTAGACTACAATGAGCAGTTCTTC
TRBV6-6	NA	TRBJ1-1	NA	CASSYGPPNTEAFF	TGTGCCAGCAGTTACGGACCTCCGAACACTGAAGCTTTCTTT
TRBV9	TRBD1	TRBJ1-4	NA	CASSSRQGNSEKLFF	TGTGCCAGCAGCTCTCGACAGGGCAATAGTGAAAAACTGTTTTTT
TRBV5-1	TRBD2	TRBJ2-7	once	CASSTTVLGSGGSYEQYF	TGCGCCAGCAGCACGACCGTCTTGGGTAGCGGGGGCTCCTACGAGCAGTACTTC
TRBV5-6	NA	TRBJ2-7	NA	CASSHQGPPGYF	TGTGCCAGCAGCCACCAAGGACCCCCAGGGTACTTC
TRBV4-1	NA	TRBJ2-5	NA	CASSQARTSQETQYF	TGCGCCAGCAGCCAAGCCCGGACAAGCCAAGAGACCCAGTACTTC
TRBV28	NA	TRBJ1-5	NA	CASTPLGHSGSNQPQHF	TGTGCCAGCACCCCCTTGGGACATTCGGGGAGCAATCAGCCCCAGCATTTT
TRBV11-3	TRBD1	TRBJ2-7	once	CASSLVLAGQASSYEQYF	TGTGCCAGCAGCTTAGTCCTCGCAGGACAGGCGAGCTCCTACGAGCAGTACTTC
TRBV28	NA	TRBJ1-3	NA	CASSSGYSGNTIYF	TGTGCCAGCAGTTCCGGCTACTCTGGAAACACCATATATTTT
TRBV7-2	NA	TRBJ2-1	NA	CASSPRSGFYNEQFF	TGTGCCAGCAGCCCCCGTTCGGGGTTCTACAATGAGCAGTTCTTC
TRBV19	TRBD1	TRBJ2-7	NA	CASREQGAGEQYF	TGTGCCAGTAGGGAACAGGGGGCCGGGGAGCAGTACTTC
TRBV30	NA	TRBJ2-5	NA	CAWSVRLTDRTQYF	TGTGCCTGGAGTGTAAGGCTGACAGATAGGACCCAGTACTTC
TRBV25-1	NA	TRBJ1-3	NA	CASSGTTPLTIYF	TGTGCCAGCAGTGGGACCACCCCCTTGACCATATATTTT
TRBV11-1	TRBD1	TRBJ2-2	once	CASSLGTGGTGELFF	TGTGCCAGCAGCTTAGGGACAGGGGGCACCGGGGAGCTGTTTTTT
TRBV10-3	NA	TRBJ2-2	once	CAISESGGANTGELFF	TGTGCCATCAGTGAGTCGGGCGGGGCAAACACCGGGGAGCTGTTTTTT
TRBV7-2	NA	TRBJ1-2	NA	CASSNRAGGVDGYTF	TGTGCCAGCAGCAATAGGGCCGGGGGCGTGGATGGCTACACCTTC
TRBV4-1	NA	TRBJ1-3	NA	CPSSQLVVPGSSGNTIYF	TGCCCCAGCAGCCAACTGGTCGTACCGGGAAGCTCTGGAAACACCATATATTTT
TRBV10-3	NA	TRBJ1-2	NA	CAITSSGASPGIGYTF	TGTGCCATCACCTCATCGGGTGCAAGCCCGGGGATTGGCTACACCTTC
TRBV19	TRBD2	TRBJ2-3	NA	CASSSRTGGADTQYF	TGTGCCAGTAGTTCCCGGACGGGAGGGGCAGATACGCAGTATTTT
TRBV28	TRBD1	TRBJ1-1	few	CASSSFRTGSGTEAFF	TGTGCCAGCAGTTCTTTTCGGACAGGGTCAGGGACTGAAGCTTTCTTT
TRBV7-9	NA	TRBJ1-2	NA	CASSLTGISGYGYTF	TGTGCCAGCAGCTTAACAGGGATTAGTGGCTATGGCTACACCTTC
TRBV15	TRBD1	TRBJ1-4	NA	CATSLDRGWDEKLFF	TGTGCCACCAGCCTAGACAGGGGGTGGGATGAAAAACTGTTTTTT
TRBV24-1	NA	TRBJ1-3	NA	CATSDSGLDTIYF	TGTGCCACCAGTGATTCGGGACTGGACACCATATATTTT
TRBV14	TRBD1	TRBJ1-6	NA	CASSQAGGHSPLHF	TGTGCCAGCAGCCAAGCAGGGGGTCATTCACCCCTCCACTTT
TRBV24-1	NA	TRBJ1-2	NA	CATSDGRLWSSYGYTF	TGTGCCACCAGTGATGGACGGTTGTGGAGCTCTTATGGCTACACCTTC
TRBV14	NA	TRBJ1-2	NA	CASSQGHILNYGYTF	TGTGCCAGCAGCCAAGGGCACATACTTAACTATGGCTACACCTTC
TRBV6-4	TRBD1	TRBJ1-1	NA	CASSPGTGPLNTEAFF	TGTGCCAGCAGTCCCGGGACAGGGCCCTTGAACACTGAAGCTTTCTTT
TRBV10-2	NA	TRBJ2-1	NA	CASSTYRSASYNEQFF	TGCGCCAGCAGTACATACAGAAGCGCCTCCTACAATGAGCAGTTCTTC
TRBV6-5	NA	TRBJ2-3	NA	CASKGWTDTQYF	TGTGCCAGCAAAGGCTGGACAGATACGCAGTATTTT
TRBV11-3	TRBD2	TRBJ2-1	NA	CASSFSGTSGSSYNEQFF	TGTGCCAGCAGCTTCTCAGGGACTAGCGGGAGCTCCTACAATGAGCAGTTCTTC
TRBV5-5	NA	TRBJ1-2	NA	CASSRQSNYGYTF	TGTGCCAGCAGCCGACAGTCTAACTATGGCTACACCTTC
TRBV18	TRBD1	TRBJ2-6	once	CASSPRTGNSGANVLTF	TGTGCCAGCTCACCAAGGACAGGGAACTCTGGGGCCAACGTCCTGACTTTC
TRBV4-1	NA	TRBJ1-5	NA	CASSPASNQPQHF	TGCGCCAGCAGCCCCGCAAGCAATCAGCCCCAGCATTTT
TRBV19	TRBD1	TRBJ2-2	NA	CASSTLQGDLWELFF	TGTGCCAGTAGTACTCTACAGGGGGACCTCTGGGAGCTGTTTTTT
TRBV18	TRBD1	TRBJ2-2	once	CASSTGVDGELFF	TGTGCCAGCTCAACAGGGGTGGACGGGGAGCTGTTTTTT
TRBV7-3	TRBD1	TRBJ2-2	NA	CASSLTQGAGGELFF	TGTGCCAGCAGCTTAACACAGGGGGCCGGCGGGGAGCTGTTTTTT
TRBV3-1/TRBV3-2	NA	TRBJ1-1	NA	CASSLGAGEAFF	TGTGCCAGCAGCCTCGGTGCGGGGGAAGCTTTCTTT
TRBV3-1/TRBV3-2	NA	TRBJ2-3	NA	CASSQVIKDTQYF	TGTGCCAGCAGCCAAGTTATAAAAGATACGCAGTATTTT
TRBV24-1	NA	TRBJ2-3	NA	CATSVRRGTDTQYF	TGTGCCACCAGTGTTAGGAGAGGCACAGATACGCAGTATTTT